This TCR beta chain was recovered during a study of T cell responses to AZD1222 COVID-19 vaccine. TCRdb's copy holds only in-frame clones and misses some; the assay was immunoSEQ multiplex PCR. The data contain 100,000 to 150,000 clones, roughly 90% of them singletons. Points from the study as a whole: The reported proportion of spike-specific TCRs targeting unmutated variant regions was nearly half. Spike-specific TCR repertoires showed rising breadth and depth after two AZD1222 doses.

This CDR3 is built from 12 residues. CDR1 and CDR2 (germline): SGHAT, FQNNGV. V lost 0 bases and J lost 6, with 5 bases in between. Concerning this clone itself: Its antigen remains unidentified.

The sample was peripheral blood, taken on day 0 of AZD1222 vaccination. The clonotype comes from an adult in good health. The chain carries TRBV11-2 and TRBJ1-2; D is undetermined. In nucleotides, the CDR3 is TGTGCCAGCAGCTTAGAACAGAATGGCTACACCTTC. Translation gives CASSLEQNGYTF.